What follows describes a single T cell receptor (beta chain). As yet, its antigen is unknown. MiXCR, applied by TCRdb to the reads, yields one record per CDR3 protein. The sample shows 150,000 to 200,000 distinct CDR3 sequences, roughly 19% of them seen only once. These data come from a study of T cell repertoires in cytomegalovirus infection. Study context: It can be stated that public TCR beta signatures indicated CMV infection as well as a matching HLA type. The study, taken as a whole, reports: The response measured ex vivo was dominated by TCR beta clonotypes (HLA-C-restricted and CMV-specific). Adding up the frequency of public TCR beta families identified people who carried CMV plus the relevant HLA.

Germline V lookup: CDR1 MDHEN, CDR2 SYDVKM. The V and J ends lost 8 bases and 1 base, in that order; junction bases with no gene match: 11. The CDR3 runs 15 residues. The sequence derives from a human donor in good health (CMV status not recorded). Some clones in this sample may be carry-over from other donors' samples. The rearrangement uses TRBV28 and TRBJ2-7, with 7 bases fitting TRBD1. Sequencing input: PBMCs. The DNA of the CDR3 is TGTGCCAGCTGCCCAAATAACAGGGGATCCTACGAGCAGTACTTC. It is translated as CASCPNNRGSYEQYF.